What follows are 10 T cell receptor beta chains derived from one specimen sequenced in a study of response to subunit inactivated influenza vaccine. TCRdb fed the RT-PCR reads into MiXCR, producing one record per CDR3 protein. The sample shows more than 500,000 distinct CDR3 sequences, 11% of them seen only once. The same sample was also used in a study of T cells expressing NK-cell markers. From that report: A 5'RACE template switching approach incorporating UMIs was used to make TCR beta cDNA.

This sample comprised PBMCs from blood, obtained on the day of vaccination. The receptors derive from a man aged 45-60 years who received an inactivated influenza vaccine.

This clonotype came up a few times. The V gene is TRBV27, the J gene TRBJ2-1, with 8 bases that match TRBD2. The CDR3 length is 18 residues. Germline V gene lookup returns CDR1 MNHEY and CDR2 SMNVEV (reference sequence). The V segment lost 6 bases and the J segment 0 bases; nucleotides outside the gene matches: 13. This CDR3 reads CASSIGGAGGSSYNEQFF. CDR3 DNA: TGTGCCAGCAGCATCGGAGGGGCGGGAGGAAGCTCCTACAATGAGCAGTTCTTC.

This clonotype turned up a few times. The chain joins TRBV28 to TRBJ2-6; D is possibly TRBD1 or TRBD2 (5 bases each). The CDR3 covers 15 residues. V gave up 3 bases and J gave up 4 bases, with 10 bases separating them. Germline V gives CDR1 MDHEN, CDR2 SYDVKM. The CDR3 protein is CASSFRGNGANVLTF. The CDR3 DNA is TGTGCCAGCAGTTTCCGGGGCAACGGGGCCAACGTCCTGACTTTC.

The rearrangement joins TRBV5-6 to TRBJ2-7, with D tentatively TRBD1 (7 bases). CDR1 is SGHDT, CDR2 YYEEEE, per germline. This CDR3 is 15 amino acids long. V lost 7 bases, J lost 3 bases, and 20 bases lay in between. In DNA form, the CDR3 reads TGTGCCAGCGGATTCTCAGGGGGGAAGGTCTACGAGCAGTACTTC. Protein product: CASGFSGGKVYEQYF.

A few counts support this clonotype. The V gene is TRBV18, the J gene TRBJ2-1, with 9 bases that match TRBD2. The V segment lost 4 bases and the J segment 6 bases; nucleotides outside the gene matches: 7. Per the germline V gene, CDR1 is KGHSH and CDR2 is LQKENI. The CDR3 spans 15 residues. The CDR3: CASSQSSGVINEQFF. The DNA for the CDR3 is TGTGCCAGCTCACAATCTAGCGGGGTGATCAATGAGCAGTTCTTC. The entire variable domain, with the rest obtained from reference TRBV18 and TRBJ2-1, is as follows: NAGVMQNPRHLVRRRGQEARLRCSPMKGHSHVYWYRQLPEEGLKFMVYLQKENIIDESGMPKERFSAEFPKEGPSILRIQQVVRGDSAAYFCASSQSSGVINEQFFGPGTRLTVL.

The table lists this clonotype with a few counts. The rearrangement links TRBV7-2 to TRBJ2-1; D is ambiguous. This CDR3 comprises 14 residues. The V gene lost 0 bases and the J gene lost 7 bases, with 10 bases spanning the gap. CDR1 and CDR2 (germline): SGHTA, FQGNSA. CDR3 nucleotide sequence: TGTGCCAGCAGCTTAGCGCTCCAGAGGAATGAGCAGTTCTTC. Its protein is CASSLALQRNEQFF.

The genes are TRBV15 and TRBJ2-1; TRBD2 aligns across 11 bases. The CDR3 consists of 15 residues. Germline trimming cut 1 base from V and 6 bases from J; bases unmatched to any gene: 2. CDR1 is LNHNV and CDR2 is YYDKDF in the germline V gene (reference sequence). CDR3 loop: CATSRGSGRANEQFF. In DNA, the CDR3 is TGTGCCACCAGCAGAGGTAGCGGGAGGGCCAATGAGCAGTTCTTC.

The chain employs TRBV7-3 and TRBJ2-2; D gene ambiguous. Between the trimmed V and J ends, which lost 4 bases and 0 bases, there was a span of 6 bases. This CDR3 is built from 14 residues. Per the germline V gene, CDR1 is SGHTA and CDR2 is FQGTGA. The CDR3 DNA sequence: TGTGCCAGCAGCTGGGCCGCGAACACCGGGGAGCTGTTTTTT. Encoded protein: CASSWAANTGELFF.

The gene calls are TRBV7-2 and TRBJ2-1; 13 nucleotides align to TRBD2. Per germline, CDR1 SGHTA and CDR2 FQGNSA. The CDR3 has 15 residues. With V trimmed by 3 bases and J by 10 bases, 6 bases remained unmatched. CDR3 sequence reads: CTSSFSGLAGSEQFF. CDR3 nucleotide sequence: TGTACCAGCAGCTTCTCGGGACTAGCGGGATCCGAGCAGTTCTTC.

In this sample, this clonotype turned up a few times. The V call is TRBV7-2, the J call TRBJ2-3; unclear D gene. The V gene's germline CDR1 is SGHTA and CDR2 FQGNSA. V lost 3 bases and J 5 bases, leaving 9 bases between the germline ends. This CDR3 is built from 13 residues. The CDR3, as DNA: TGTGCCAGCAGCTTGGGCAAAGGAGATACGCAGTATTTT. This sequence encodes CASSLGKGDTQYF.

Many counts were recorded for this clonotype. The gene calls are TRBV5-1 and TRBJ2-2; D is unclear. The CDR3 sequence is 13 residues long. CDR1 and CDR2 from the germline V gene are SGHRS and YFSETQ. Trimming shortened V by 2 bases and J by 5 bases, and 7 bases separated the two germline ends. This CDR3 reads CASSFRDTGELFF. CDR3 bases: TGCGCCAGCAGCTTCAGAGATACCGGGGAGCTGTTTTTT.